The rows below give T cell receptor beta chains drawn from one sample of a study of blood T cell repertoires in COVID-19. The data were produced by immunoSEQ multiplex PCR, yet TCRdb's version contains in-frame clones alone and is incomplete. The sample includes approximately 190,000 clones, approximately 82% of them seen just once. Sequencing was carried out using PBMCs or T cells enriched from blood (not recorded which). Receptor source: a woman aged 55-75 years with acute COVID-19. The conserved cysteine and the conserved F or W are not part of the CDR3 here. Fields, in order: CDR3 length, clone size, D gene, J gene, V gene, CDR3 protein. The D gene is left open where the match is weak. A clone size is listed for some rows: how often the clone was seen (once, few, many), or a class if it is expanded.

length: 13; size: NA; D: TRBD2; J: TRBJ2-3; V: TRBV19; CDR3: ATALSGGISDTQY
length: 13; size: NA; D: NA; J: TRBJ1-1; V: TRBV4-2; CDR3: ASSQDTALNTEAF
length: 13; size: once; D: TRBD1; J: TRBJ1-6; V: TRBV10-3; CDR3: AIMDAGTGNSPLH
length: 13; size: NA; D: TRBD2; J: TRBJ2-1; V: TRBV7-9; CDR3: ASSLGGGDYNEQF
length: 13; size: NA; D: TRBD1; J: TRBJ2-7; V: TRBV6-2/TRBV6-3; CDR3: ASSYIGTASYEQY
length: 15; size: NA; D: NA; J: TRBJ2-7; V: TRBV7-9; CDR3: ASSVLEGEYRVYEQY
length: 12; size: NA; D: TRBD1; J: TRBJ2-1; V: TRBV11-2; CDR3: ASSITTGYNEQF
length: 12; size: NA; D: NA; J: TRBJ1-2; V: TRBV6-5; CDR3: ASSYGLRSYGYT
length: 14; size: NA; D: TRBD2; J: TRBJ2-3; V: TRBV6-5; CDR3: ASSYSAGGVADTQY
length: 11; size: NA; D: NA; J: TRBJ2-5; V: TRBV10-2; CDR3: ASSANSQETQY
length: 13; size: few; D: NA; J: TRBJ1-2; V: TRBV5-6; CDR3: ASSLRRGAPYGYT
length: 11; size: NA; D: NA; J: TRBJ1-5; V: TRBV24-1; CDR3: ATSDPTYQPQH
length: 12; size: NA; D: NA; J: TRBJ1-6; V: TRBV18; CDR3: ASSPGTLALALH
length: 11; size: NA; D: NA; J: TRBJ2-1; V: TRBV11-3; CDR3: ASSSLRRNEQF
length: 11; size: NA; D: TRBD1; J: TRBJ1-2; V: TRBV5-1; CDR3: ASSLAGTGGYT
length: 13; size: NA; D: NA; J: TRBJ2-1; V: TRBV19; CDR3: ASTLQGTEYNEQF
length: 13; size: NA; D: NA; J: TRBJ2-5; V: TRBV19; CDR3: ASSIDTPGSETQY
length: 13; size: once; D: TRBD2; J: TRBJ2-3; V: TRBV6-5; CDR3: ASSYIAGQGDTQY
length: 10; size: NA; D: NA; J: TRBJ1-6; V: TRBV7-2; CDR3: ASHAGSRDIV
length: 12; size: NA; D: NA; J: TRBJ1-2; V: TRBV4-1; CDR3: ASSQESLNYGYT
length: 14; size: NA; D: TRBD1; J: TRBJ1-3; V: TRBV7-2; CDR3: ATAPTGGASGNTIY
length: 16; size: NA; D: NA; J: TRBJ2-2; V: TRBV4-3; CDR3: ASSQVWALGGNTGELF
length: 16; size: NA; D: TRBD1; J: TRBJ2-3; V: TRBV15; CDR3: ATSLFPTGTGLLDTQY
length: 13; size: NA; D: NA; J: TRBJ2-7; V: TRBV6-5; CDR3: ASSSHQGHGYEQY
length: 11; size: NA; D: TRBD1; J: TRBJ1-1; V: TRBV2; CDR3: ASSEAGTGEAF
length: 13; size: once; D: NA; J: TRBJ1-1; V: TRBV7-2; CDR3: ASSQTTSLNTEAF
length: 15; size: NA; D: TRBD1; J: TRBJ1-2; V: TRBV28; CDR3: ASSSGTGLSQGRGYT
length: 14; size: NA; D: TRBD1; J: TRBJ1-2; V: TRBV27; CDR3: ASSLRIKDRFHGYT
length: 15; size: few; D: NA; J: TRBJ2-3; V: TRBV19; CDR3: ASSIDSFGSVTDTQY
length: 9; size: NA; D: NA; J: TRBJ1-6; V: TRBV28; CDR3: ASSQNSPLH
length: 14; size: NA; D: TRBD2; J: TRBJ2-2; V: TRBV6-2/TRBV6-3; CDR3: ASSPSGGAPTGELF
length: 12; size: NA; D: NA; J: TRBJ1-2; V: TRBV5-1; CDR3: ASSAGSTTYGYT
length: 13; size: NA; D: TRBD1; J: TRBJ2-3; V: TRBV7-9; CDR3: ASSIDRVPTDTQY
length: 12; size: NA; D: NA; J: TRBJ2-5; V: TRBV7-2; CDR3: ASSLEDLIGTQY
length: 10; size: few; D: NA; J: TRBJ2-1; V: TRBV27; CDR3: ASSLQGGEQF
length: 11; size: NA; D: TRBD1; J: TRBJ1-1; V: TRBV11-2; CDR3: ASSYRQGSEAF
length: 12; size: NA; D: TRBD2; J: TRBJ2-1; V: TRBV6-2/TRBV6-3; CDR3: ASSLAGGYNEQF
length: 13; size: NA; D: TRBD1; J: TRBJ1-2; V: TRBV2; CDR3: ASSRDRPSNYGYT
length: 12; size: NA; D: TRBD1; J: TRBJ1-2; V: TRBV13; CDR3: ASSSSGTGDGYT
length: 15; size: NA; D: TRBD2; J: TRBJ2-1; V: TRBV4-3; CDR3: ASSPETISGKINEQF
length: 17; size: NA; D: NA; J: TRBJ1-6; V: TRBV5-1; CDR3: ASRIHPSPQDLSNSPLH
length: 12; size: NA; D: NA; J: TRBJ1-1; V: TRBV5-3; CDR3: ARSFHRGITEAF